This T cell receptor beta chain emerged from a study of blood T cells in healthy people across ages (dated by TCRdb to between 2014 and 2017). About the full investigation: In model experiments, roughly one uniquely barcoded TCR beta cDNA molecule per two T cells was captured by template switching. Age-related changes in TCR beta repertoire diversity were measured in the study by deep sequencing normalized with unique cDNA molecular identifiers. Four age groups were formed from the donors: young (average approximately 15 years), middle-aged (more than 35), aged (roughly 58) and long-lived (roughly 88). To avoid experimental bias, donors of different ages were distributed randomly across sequencing lanes. The study analyzed two additional independent replicas of 1 million unique cDNA reads from the same blood draw for two donors, one aged 18 to 29 and one aged 80 or older. Study-wide conclusions, independent of this receptor: Because profiling used bulk unsorted PBMCs, naive and antigen-experienced compartments could not be compared conclusively. The percentage of naive T cells measured by flow cytometry correlated strongly with observed TCR beta diversity. Estimates of total diversity based on one million sequenced T cells were regarded as lower bounds and as underestimates. As age increased, observed TCR beta diversity per million T cells dropped in a roughly linear way, and a significant reduction was already evident by age roughly 40. The long-lived group showed more naive CD4+ T cells, fewer expanded clones and increased TCR diversity than the aged group, suggesting age selection. Because donor CMV infection status was unknown, age-related changes in expanded clonotypes were potentially confounded.

The donors were some 39 Caucasian individuals from Russia, aged 6 to 90 years, who were systemically healthy. Each donor gave roughly 9.5 milliliters of peripheral blood, collected into EDTA-treated Vacutainer tubes. Ficoll-Paque density-gradient centrifugation was used to isolate PBMCs, with at least 6 million obtained per sample. Total RNA, at least 6 micrograms per sample, was extracted from PBMCs with Trizol reagent. For every donor, an aliquot of PBMCs went through flow cytometry to measure the percentages of naive CD45RAhigh/CD27high T cells. This clonotype has a count of ten or more. This clone's antigen is unknown. Base qualities were left out, and no much larger clone turns up one base away. CDR1 and CDR2 (SGHTA, FQGNSA) derive from the germline V gene. From V the trimming removes 8 bases and from J it removes 4 bases, while the gene matches leave 10 bases of the junction unaccounted for. Including cysteine and phenylalanine, the CDR3 has 14 amino acids. The kept DNA is CDR3 alone, 42 bases in frame from the first base.

Library preparation used 5' RACE. The listed sequencing device is Illumina HiSeq 2500. A second 7 to 11 cycle PCR used a sample-barcoded 5' primer and a J-beta primer mix. Each TCR beta cDNA molecule received a unique molecular identifier from a template-switch 5' adaptor carrying 12 random nucleotides. Each sample yielded at least 2.5 million CDR3-containing paired-end reads. First-strand cDNA synthesis was performed from all RNA using the Mint cDNA synthesis kit, with priming by a TRBC-specific oligonucleotide. Following uracil-DNA glycosylase treatment, a first 18-cycle PCR with universal primers M1SS and BC2_uni_R was performed on all cDNA. The study's processing was this. For normalization, 1 million high-quality reads, each with a distinct molecular identifier, were randomly selected from each sample. Instead of being binned into consensus sequences, reads with shared molecular identifiers were discarded. CDR3 identification, clonotype clustering and error correction used MiTCR with a Q25 quality threshold and the strictest error-elimination algorithm. Lower-bound total TCR beta diversity was estimated with a nonparametric unseen species model using Euler transformation. TCRdb itself trimmed the public reads at Q25 with fastp, ran MiXCR and retained productive beta chains. Rows with a matching CDR3 protein are joined into one entry that keeps the most common DNA and genes. These V and J calls rely on TCRdb rather than the paper's analysis. The sample has 980,000 or so distinct CDR3 sequences on record, roughly 50% of them singletons. About an eighth of the sample is held by the ten biggest clonotypes.

The sample taken for sequencing was blood. The receptor chain draws on TRBV7-2 and TRBJ2-7; TRBD2 lines up with 8 middle nucleotides. The TCR originated in a man aged 30 to 45 in good health. In nucleotide form, the sequence is TGTGCCAGCGGGACATCCGGGACTAGATACGAGCAGTACTTC. The resulting protein is CASGTSGTRYEQYF.